The 11 T cell receptor beta chains below come from one sample, sequenced in a study of CD8+ T cells in alopecia areata. Sequencing relied on a cDNA template that was reverse transcribed from extracted RNA. The repertoire was sequenced with immunoSEQ multiplex PCR; TCRdb's copy has only in-frame clones and lacks some. The profile covers over 70,000 clones, with approximately 66% appearing a single time and around a quarter taken by the ten largest. The treatment is: oral pan-JAK inhibitor, 5-10 mg twice daily. The sequences come from CD8+ T cells sorted from blood, collected at week 24, from a patient treated with tofacitinib. These receptors were obtained from a human donor with alopecia areata.

The rearrangement uses TRBV5-4 and TRBJ1-1; 7 bases match TRBD1. Germline trimming cut 5 bases from V and 4 bases from J; bases unmatched to any gene: 5. Germline assignment: CDR1 SGHNT and CDR2 YYREEE (reference sequence). The CDR3 is 13 amino acids. CDR3 residues: CASRPSGGTEAFF. For the CDR3, the DNA is TGTGCCAGCAGGCCCTCAGGGGGCACTGAAGCTTTCTTT.

This chain joins TRBV13 and TRBJ1-6; D is undetermined. Germline loops: CDR1 PRHDT, CDR2 FYEKMQ (reference sequence). V shed 3 bases and J shed 13 bases, with 16 bases lying between them. The CDR3 runs to 14 residues. In nucleotides, the CDR3 is TGTGCCAGCAGCTTTGGAAAAAGAAAGGATCCCCTCCACTTT. It yields the protein CASSFGKRKDPLHF.

The chain combines TRBV27 with TRBJ1-1, with unresolved D. The V gene lost 4 bases and the J gene lost 0 bases, with 12 bases spanning the gap. Germline V CDR1 and CDR2: MNHEY, SMNVEV (reference sequence). This CDR3 spans 15 amino acids. The DNA for the CDR3 is TGTGCCAGCAGTTCCCCCGCAGGTTTGAACACTGAAGCTTTCTTT. Its translation is CASSSPAGLNTEAFF.

The chain couples TRBV5-6 to TRBJ2-1; D unclear. The CDR3 has 15 amino acids. Germline lookup yields CDR1 SGHDT and CDR2 YYEEEE. Trimming took 0 bases from V and 9 from J, leaving 16 bases between them. CDR3 in amino acids: CASSLASLVRFEQFF. CDR3 sequence (DNA): TGTGCCAGCAGCTTGGCCTCGCTAGTCCGCTTTGAGCAGTTCTTC.

The V and J genes are TRBV27 and TRBJ1-2; D not resolved. V was pared by 4 bases and J by 4 bases, with 16 bases between. The CDR3 is 15 amino acids. Germline V lookup: CDR1 MNHEY, CDR2 SMNVEV (reference sequence). In nucleotides, the CDR3 is TGTGCCAGCAGTTCACTCCGGACGGACTCCTATGGCTACACCTTC. Protein product: CASSSLRTDSYGYTF.

The CDR3 DNA sequence: TGTGCCAGCAGCGAAAACAGGGGCTTGTCTACCTCTGGAAACACCATATATTTT. Translated: CASSENRGLSTSGNTIYF. V usage is TRBV7-9 and J usage is TRBJ1-3; 7 bases agree with TRBD1. The germline gives CDR1 SEHNR, CDR2 FQNEAQ (reference sequence). The trim removed 5 bases at V and 0 bases at J, leaving 13 bases unmatched. This CDR3 is 18 amino acids long.

This clone came up a few times. The rearrangement uses TRBV7-9 and TRBJ2-1, with D perhaps matching TRBD2 (6 bases). V dropped 2 bases and J dropped 0 bases, with 11 bases sitting between them. The germline V gene has CDR1 SEHNR and CDR2 FQNEAQ (reference sequence). The CDR3 runs 16 residues. CDR3 sequence (DNA): TGTGCCAGCAGCTTAAGGGGCGGGAACTCCTACAATGAGCAGTTCTTC. Its protein product is CASSLRGGNSYNEQFF.

A word on this clone: A read error may produce the germline difference seen at one junction end. The same CDR3 also results from other DNA sequences found in this sample. The V and J genes are TRBV29-1 and TRBJ2-7; TRBD1 is a possible D gene (5 bases). Germline CDR1 SQVTM, CDR2 ANQGSEA. This CDR3 comprises 11 residues. The CDR3 DNA reads TGCAGCGTGGAAGACAGCTACGAGCAGTACTTC. Protein product: CSVEDSYEQYF.

V gene TRBV29-1 combines with J gene TRBJ1-2, with TRBD1 as a possible D gene (5 bases). The germline CDR1 and CDR2 sequences are SQVTM and ANQGSEA. This CDR3 spans 13 amino acids. The V and J ends lost 7 bases and 2 bases respectively, with 14 bases between them. DNA of the CDR3: TGCAGCGCAAGCACGGGGGAAAACTATGGCTACACCTTC. Residues: CSASTGENYGYTF.

This clone came up a few times. V and J are TRBV28 and TRBJ2-5; D is perhaps TRBD1 (6 bases). Germline V gene data show CDR1 as MDHEN and CDR2 as SYDVKM. The V end lost 7 bases, the J end lost 1 base, and 16 bases lay between the germline ends. The CDR3 extends over 15 amino acids. DNA for the CDR3: TGTGCCAGCACCATTTCGATAGGGGGCCAAGAGACCCAGTACTTC. Translating gives CASTISIGGQETQYF.

The chain employs TRBV27 and TRBJ1-5; possibly TRBD1 for D (6 bases). This CDR3 contains 14 residues. Trimming cost V 8 bases and J 2 bases, with 13 bases left between them. Germline CDR1 MNHEY, CDR2 SMNVEV (reference sequence). CDR3 loop: CASGTSGGNQPQHF. As DNA, the CDR3 is TGTGCCAGCGGCACTTCAGGGGGCAATCAGCCCCAGCATTTT.